This T cell receptor (beta chain) was obtained from a study of naive and memory T cell subsets. Only a few counts were recorded for this clonotype. Its antigen is still unknown. Two oligonucleotides, mixed equimolar, formed the beta constant-region primer covering TRBC1 and TRBC2. Ligated cDNA was amplified by four rounds of PCR with nested alpha and beta constant-region primers and SP2. TCRdb re-analysed the UMI-ligation and nested PCR reads in MiXCR, keeping a single row per CDR3 protein. There are 95,000 to 150,000 distinct CDR3 sequences in the sample; 35% to 40% occur only once, and about 1% lies in the top ten. Cells stained for CD3, CD4, CD8, CD45RA and CD27 were sorted into four subsets. Study outcomes and limitations: TCR abundance followed a power law differing between naive and memory subsets. In naive cells, over 85% of TCR sequences were seen only once.

Germline assignment: CDR1 MNHNY and CDR2 SVGAGI (reference sequence). V dropped 5 bases and J dropped 3 bases, with 13 bases sitting between them. The CDR3 contains 14 residues. The V call is TRBV6-6, the J call TRBJ2-5, with D perhaps given as TRBD1 or TRBD2 (5 bases each). The sample was central memory CD4+ T cells from blood. The sequence was obtained from a human donor in good health. In nucleotides, the CDR3 is TGTGCCAGCAGTACCCCCGGGACGGAAGAGACCCAGTACTTC. Protein sequence: CASSTPGTEETQYF.